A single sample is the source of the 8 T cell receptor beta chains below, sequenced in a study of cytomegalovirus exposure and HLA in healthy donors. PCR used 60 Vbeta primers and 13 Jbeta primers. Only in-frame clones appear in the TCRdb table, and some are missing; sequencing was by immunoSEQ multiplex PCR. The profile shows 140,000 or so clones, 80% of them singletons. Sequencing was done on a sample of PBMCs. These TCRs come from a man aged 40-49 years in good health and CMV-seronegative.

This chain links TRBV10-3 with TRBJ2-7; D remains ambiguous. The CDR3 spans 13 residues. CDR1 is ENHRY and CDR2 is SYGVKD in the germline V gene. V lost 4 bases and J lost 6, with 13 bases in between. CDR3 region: CAISVPPPSEQYF. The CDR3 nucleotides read TGTGCCATCAGTGTTCCCCCCCCCAGCGAGCAGTACTTC.

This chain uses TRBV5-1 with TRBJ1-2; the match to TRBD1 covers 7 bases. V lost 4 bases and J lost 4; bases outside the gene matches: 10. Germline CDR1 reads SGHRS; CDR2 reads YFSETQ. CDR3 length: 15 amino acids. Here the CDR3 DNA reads TGCGCCAGCAGCGACGGGACAGCCTCTTCCTATGGCTACACCTTC. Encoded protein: CASSDGTASSYGYTF.

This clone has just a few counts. CDR3 nucleotides: TGCGCCAGCAGCCAAGGGACAGCAGTGAACACTGAAGCTTTCTTT. This sequence encodes CASSQGTAVNTEAFF. V gene TRBV4-1 combines with J gene TRBJ1-1; D might be TRBD1 (6 bases). Trimming removed 1 base at V and 0 bases at J, with 9 bases between. This CDR3 contains 15 residues. Germline CDR1 and CDR2: MGHRA and YSYEKL.

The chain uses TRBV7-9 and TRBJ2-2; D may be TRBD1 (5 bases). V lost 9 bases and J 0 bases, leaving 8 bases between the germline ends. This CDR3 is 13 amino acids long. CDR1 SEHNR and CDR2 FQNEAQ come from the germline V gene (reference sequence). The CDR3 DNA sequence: TGTGCCAGAGACAGCCCGAACACCGGGGAGCTGTTTTTT. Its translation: CARDSPNTGELFF.

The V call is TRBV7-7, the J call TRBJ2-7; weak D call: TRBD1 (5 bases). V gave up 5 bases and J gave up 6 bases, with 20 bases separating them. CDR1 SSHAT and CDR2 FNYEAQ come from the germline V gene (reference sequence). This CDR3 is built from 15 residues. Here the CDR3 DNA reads TGTGCCAGCAGCGACGACAGTAAGCCCCGTTGCGAGCAGTACTTC. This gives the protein CASSDDSKPRCEQYF.

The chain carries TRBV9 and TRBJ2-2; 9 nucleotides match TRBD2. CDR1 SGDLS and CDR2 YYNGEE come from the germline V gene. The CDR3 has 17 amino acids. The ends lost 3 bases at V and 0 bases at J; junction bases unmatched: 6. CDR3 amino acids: CASSAFSGGPNTGELFF. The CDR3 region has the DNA TGTGCCAGCAGCGCATTTAGCGGGGGCCCGAACACCGGGGAGCTGTTTTTT.

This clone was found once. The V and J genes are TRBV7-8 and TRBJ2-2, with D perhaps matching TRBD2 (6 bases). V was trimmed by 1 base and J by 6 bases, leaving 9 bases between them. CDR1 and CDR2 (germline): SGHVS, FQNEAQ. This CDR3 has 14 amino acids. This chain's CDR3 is CASSLGGGAGELFF. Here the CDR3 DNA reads TGTGCCAGCAGCTTAGGGGGCGGGGCCGGGGAGCTGTTTTTT.

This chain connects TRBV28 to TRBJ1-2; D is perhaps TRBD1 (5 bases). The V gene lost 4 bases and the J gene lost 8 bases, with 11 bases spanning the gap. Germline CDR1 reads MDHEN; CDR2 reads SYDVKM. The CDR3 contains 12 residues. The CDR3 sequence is CASSSGSRGYTF. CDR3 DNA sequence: TGTGCCAGCAGTTCAGGGTCTAGGGGCTACACCTTC.